This T cell receptor (beta chain) emerged from a study of siplizumab effects on memory and regulatory T cells. The germline gives CDR1 SGHAT, CDR2 FQNNGV. This CDR3 region has 16 residues. The ends were cut back, 0 bases at V and 5 bases at J, with 16 bases in the middle. Only in-frame clones appear in the TCRdb table, and some are missing; sequencing was by immunoSEQ multiplex PCR. The table lists 94,000 or so clones, roughly 96% of them singletons. To note about this clone: Antigen unknown.

Sequencing was performed on unstimulated naive, memory, effector memory and TEMRA subsets derived from a few donor pairs. Whole-study results and caveats: In siplizumab conditions, mappable alloreactive CD4+ clones averaged about 64% Treg-derived, against 26.9% in controls.

The chain employs TRBV11-2 and TRBJ2-5, with D perhaps assigned TRBD1 or TRBD2 (5 bases each). The sample consisted of naive CD4+ T cells sorted from blood. This TCR derives from a human donor in good health. CDR3 sequence: CASSLDLWGGWETQYF. CDR3 DNA sequence: TGTGCCAGCAGCTTAGATCTATGGGGCGGGTGGGAGACCCAGTACTTC.